These 26 T cell receptor beta chains share one sample of origin, sequenced in a study of shared clonotypes between healthy human individuals. As defined, naive CD8 cells were CD45RO-negative and positively selected for CCR7, with terminally differentiated effector memory CD45RA+ cells excluded. Assay used: immunoSEQ multiplex PCR; TCRdb lists only in-frame clones, some missing. Of about 2 million clones detected, approximately 94% appear once; the ten largest clones hold approximately 1.2%. Sequenced: naive CD8+ T cells sorted from blood. The receptor source for this set is a man aged 18 to 29 in good health.

This clone was detected once. The chain links TRBV27 to TRBJ1-4, with TRBD1 as a possible D gene (6 bases). Trimming removed 2 bases at V and 4 bases at J, with 8 bases between. Germline CDR1 and CDR2: MNHEY and SMNVEV (reference sequence). The CDR3 loop spans 14 amino acids. The CDR3 DNA sequence: TGTGCCAGCAGTTTAGCAGGGGTTAATGAAAAACTGTTTTTT. Protein sequence: CASSLAGVNEKLFF.

The chain employs TRBV6-6 and TRBJ2-2; no firm D call. Trimming took 0 bases from V and 8 from J, leaving 10 bases between them. The CDR3 has 14 residues. Germline CDR1 is MNHNY and CDR2 is SVGAGI (reference sequence). The CDR3 region is CASSYSIMGGELFF. As DNA, the CDR3 is TGTGCCAGCAGTTACTCGATTATGGGAGGGGAGCTGTTTTTT.

The CDR3 nucleotides are TGCAGCGCCAACAGCGAAGGAGGGGAGCTGTTTTTT. Amino acid sequence: CSANSEGGELFF. This chain links TRBV29-1 with TRBJ2-2; no definite D call. The CDR3 has 12 residues. The germline V gene has CDR1 SQVTM and CDR2 ANQGSEA. The V and J ends lost 7 bases and 8 bases respectively, with 14 bases between them.

The rearrangement uses TRBV21-1 and TRBJ2-7; the D call TRBD1 from the table was never checked on the DNA. TRBV21-1 is labeled a pseudogene. CDR3 length: 15 residues. CDR3 protein: CASSGRDRGIDEQYF. The DNA for the CDR3 is TGTGCCAGCAGCGGCCGGGACAGGGGGATCGACGAGCAGTACTTC.

The chain has TRBV6-1 and TRBJ1-1; TRBD1 is a possible D gene (6 bases). The V gene lost 4 bases and the J gene lost 7 bases, with 13 bases spanning the gap. Germline assignment: CDR1 MNHNS and CDR2 SASEGT. The CDR3 has 13 residues. Here the CDR3 reads CASSGTAQIEAFF. CDR3 bases: TGTGCCAGCAGTGGGACAGCCCAAATTGAAGCTTTCTTT.

The chain has TRBV15 and TRBJ1-4; D is unresolved. Trimming shortened V by 5 bases and J by 7 bases, and 8 bases separated the two germline ends. The CDR3 totals 12 residues. CDR1 and CDR2 from the germline V gene are LNHNV and YYDKDF (reference sequence). The CDR3 here is CATSEAAEKLFF. Here the CDR3 DNA reads TGTGCCACCAGCGAGGCAGCTGAAAAACTGTTTTTT.

As regards this clone: Other DNA sequences in this specimen translate into the identical CDR3. The V gene is TRBV7-9, the J gene TRBJ2-5; no reliable D call. Germline CDR1 and CDR2: SEHNR and FQNEAQ (reference sequence). The V end lost 5 bases, the J end lost 1 base, and 8 bases lay between the germline ends. This CDR3 region has 13 residues. The CDR3 sequence: CASSPESQETQYF. The CDR3 coding sequence is TGTGCCAGCAGCCCCGAGTCCCAAGAGACCCAGTACTTC.

This clone has only one observation. This sequence joins TRBV7-9 and TRBJ1-1; 7 bases are a match to TRBD1. Germline lookup yields CDR1 SEHNR and CDR2 FQNEAQ (reference sequence). J gave up 1 base and V 3 bases, and 14 bases lay outside the gene matches. The CDR3 covers 18 residues. In DNA form, the CDR3 reads TGTGCCAGCAGCTTTTCCTACGTAATCACAGGGGAGAACACTGAAGCTTTCTTT. The encoded protein is CASSFSYVITGENTEAFF. Combining the CDR3 with reference TRBV7-9 and TRBJ1-1 gives the whole variable domain DTGVSQNPRHKITKRGQNVTFRCDPISEHNRLYWYRQTLGQGPEFLTYFQNEAQLEKSRLLSDRFSAERPKGSFSTLEIQRTEQGDSAMYLCASSFSYVITGENTEAFFGQGTRLTVV.

The chain recombines TRBV4-1 with TRBJ1-1, with unresolved D. The germline V gene encodes CDR1 MGHRA and CDR2 YSYEKL. V lost 0 bases to trimming and J lost 4 bases, with 15 bases between them. The CDR3 covers 16 residues. The CDR3 loop reads CASSQDPKGWSTEAFF. In DNA form, the CDR3 reads TGCGCCAGCAGCCAAGATCCTAAGGGATGGAGCACTGAAGCTTTCTTT.

The chain carries TRBV13 and TRBJ2-1, with D unresolved. The V and J ends lost 5 bases and 1 base respectively, with 6 bases between them. The CDR3 totals 13 residues. Germline CDR1 PRHDT, CDR2 FYEKMQ (reference sequence). CDR3 protein: CASSTESYNEQFF. The CDR3 bases are TGTGCCAGCAGCACGGAGTCCTACAATGAGCAGTTCTTC.

The CDR3 sequence is CASSLLHTDTQYF. As DNA, the CDR3 is TGTGCCAGCAGCCTCCTTCACACAGATACGCAGTATTTT. The rearrangement joins TRBV2 to TRBJ2-3; D is uncertain. This CDR3 contains 13 residues. The V end lost 6 bases, the J end lost 2 bases, and 9 bases lay between the germline ends. Per the germline V gene, CDR1 is SNHLY and CDR2 is FYNNEI.

The J gene is TRBJ2-1, the V gene TRBV7-2, with TRBD1 matching over 10 bases. V lost 5 bases, J lost 9 bases, and 16 bases stayed unmatched. This CDR3 has 17 residues. Germline CDR1 reads SGHTA; CDR2 reads FQGNSA. CDR3 bases: TGTGCCAGCAGCCAGGATATGTGGACAGGGGGTTTCAGTGAGCAGTTCTTC. Translating it yields CASSQDMWTGGFSEQFF.

CDR3 amino acids: CASSLLPLQPNEKLFF. The CDR3 nucleotides read TGCGCCAGCAGCTTGCTTCCTTTACAGCCTAATGAAAAACTGTTTTTT. The gene calls are TRBV5-1 and TRBJ1-4; D gene uncertain. Germline V gives CDR1 SGHRS, CDR2 YFSETQ. Trimming removed 1 base at V and 3 bases at J, with 13 bases between. This CDR3 has 16 amino acids.

This rearrangement joins TRBV30 to TRBJ1-2; D perhaps matches TRBD1 (5 bases). There are 11 residues in the CDR3. Germline lookup yields CDR1 GTSNPN and CDR2 SVGIG (reference sequence). V lost 4 bases to trimming and J lost 8 bases, with 11 bases between them. This CDR3 is CAWTQGTGYTF. The CDR3, as DNA: TGTGCCTGGACCCAGGGAACCGGCTACACCTTC.

The genes are TRBV7-9 and TRBJ2-5, with a possible D match to TRBD2 (5 bases). The CDR3 sequence is 13 residues long. Trimming shortened V by 0 bases and J by 4 bases, and 6 bases separated the two germline ends. Germline CDR1 is SEHNR and CDR2 is FQNEAQ (reference sequence). DNA of the CDR3: TGTGCCAGCAGCTTAGCGCTAGCAGAGACCCAGTACTTC. Translating it yields CASSLALAETQYF.

V is TRBV18 and J is TRBJ2-7; perhaps TRBD1 as D (6 bases). CDR1 and CDR2 (germline): KGHSH, LQKENI. Trimming removed 6 bases at V and 8 bases at J, with 14 bases between. The CDR3 covers 12 residues. CDR3 sequence: CASSRPDSQQYF. CDR3 nucleotide sequence: TGTGCCAGCTCTCGTCCGGACAGCCAGCAGTACTTC.

This chain uses TRBV5-1 with TRBJ2-7; 8 positions agree with TRBD1. CDR1 and CDR2 from the germline V gene are SGHRS and YFSETQ. The CDR3 runs 17 residues. J was trimmed by 3 bases and V by 0 bases; bases with no gene match: 11. DNA of the CDR3: TGCGCCAGCAGCTTGGGGGTGGGACAGGCAATCGGCTACGAGCAGTACTTC. It codes for CASSLGVGQAIGYEQYF.

The rearrangement uses TRBV2 and TRBJ1-5, with 7 bases identical to TRBD1. Germline V lookup: CDR1 SNHLY, CDR2 FYNNEI. The CDR3 spans 16 residues. Trimming removed 4 bases from V and 1 base from J; junction bases left unmatched: 7. The chain's CDR3 is CASSGPGGMSNQPQHF. CDR3 nucleotide sequence: TGTGCCAGCAGTGGCCCAGGGGGGATGAGCAATCAGCCCCAGCATTTT.

The chain carries TRBV7-8 and TRBJ2-3; TRBD1 might be the D (5 bases). The CDR3 spans 17 residues. Trimming removed 0 bases at V and 0 bases at J, with 13 bases between. Germline-derived CDR1 and CDR2 are SGHVS and FQNEAQ. The CDR3 loop is CASSLADPDTSTDTQYF. For the CDR3, the DNA is TGTGCCAGCAGCTTAGCGGACCCGGACACTAGCACAGATACGCAGTATTTT.

On this clone itself: This sample includes further DNA sequences coding for the same CDR3. The V and J genes are TRBV15 and TRBJ1-4; D gene ambiguous. CDR1 LNHNV and CDR2 YYDKDF come from the germline V gene (reference sequence). V was shortened by 0 bases and J by 0 bases, with 5 bases between the two germline ends. This CDR3 has 15 amino acids. The CDR3 protein is CATSREVATNEKLFF. The CDR3 DNA reads as TGTGCCACCAGCAGAGAAGTTGCAACTAATGAAAAACTGTTTTTT.

The rearrangement links TRBV7-9 to TRBJ2-7; D unclear. The germline CDR1 and CDR2 sequences are SEHNR and FQNEAQ (reference sequence). The CDR3 has 14 amino acids. Trimming stripped 2 bases from V and 4 bases from J, with 12 bases between. CDR3 sequence (DNA): TGTGCCAGCAGCTTATTGCTCCAGCCATACGAGCAGTACTTC. Its translation: CASSLLLQPYEQYF.

The V call is TRBV11-2, the J call TRBJ2-1; maybe TRBD1 (5 bases). The V gene's germline CDR1 is SGHAT and CDR2 FQNNGV. The CDR3 is 16 amino acids. Trimming shortened V by 4 bases and J by 8 bases, and 21 bases separated the two germline ends. The CDR3 protein is CASSSLGDQGVDEQFF. The CDR3 bases are TGTGCCAGCAGCTCACTCGGTGACCAAGGGGTCGATGAGCAGTTCTTC.

The CDR3 coding sequence is TGTGCCAGCAGCTTAGGGGCAGGGTCGGCTTTCTTT. Its translation is CASSLGAGSAFF. The rearrangement joins TRBV7-9 to TRBJ1-1; tentative D call: TRBD1 (5 bases). Germline assignment: CDR1 SEHNR and CDR2 FQNEAQ (reference sequence). Trimming took 1 base from V and 11 from J, leaving 11 bases between them. The CDR3 is 12 residues long.

Notes on this clone: A much larger clone differs by one base, so this may be a read error. Other DNA sequences from this sample encode an identical CDR3 as well. The V gene is TRBV5-1, the J gene TRBJ2-7; D unclear. This CDR3 has 12 amino acids. With 0 bases removed from V and 3 bases from J, the gap between germline ends came to 4 bases. Germline CDR1 reads SGHRS; CDR2 reads YFSETQ. CDR3 nucleotides: TGCGCCAGCAGCTTGGACTTCTACGAGCAGTACTTC. It codes for CASSLDFYEQYF. Supplemented by reference TRBV5-1 and TRBJ2-7, the full variable domain reads KAGVTQTPRYLIKTRGQQVTLSCSPISGHRSVSWYQQTPGQGLQFLFEYFSETQRNKGNFPGRFSGRQFSNSRSEMNVSTLELGDSALYLCASSLDFYEQYFGPGTRLTVT.

The V call is TRBV4-1, the J call TRBJ2-7; D possibly corresponds to TRBD1 (6 bases). The germline V gene has CDR1 MGHRA and CDR2 YSYEKL. CDR3 length: 14 residues. V lost 5 bases to trimming and J lost 0 bases, with 11 bases between them. In DNA form, the CDR3 reads TGCGCCAGCAGCGTACAGACAGGCTCCTACGAGCAGTACTTC. Protein: CASSVQTGSYEQYF.

This clone was seen a few times. The sample carries other DNA sequences with the same CDR3. This rearrangement joins TRBV30 to TRBJ2-2, with unresolved D. The CDR3 contains 16 residues. Germline V gives CDR1 GTSNPN, CDR2 SVGIG (reference sequence). V was cut by 0 bases and J by 4 bases, with 15 bases left in between. This chain's CDR3 is CAWSVTSSGSTGELFF. CDR3 bases: TGTGCCTGGAGTGTAACAAGTTCGGGTTCCACCGGGGAGCTGTTTTTT.